The 29 T cell receptor beta chains in this list originate from one sample, sequenced in a study of blood T cell repertoires in COVID-19. Sequencing used immunoSEQ multiplex PCR; TCRdb keeps in-frame clones, though not all of them. The sample includes approximately 180,000 clones, approximately 78% of them seen just once. The sequencing input was PBMCs or T cells enriched from blood (not recorded which). Every receptor here comes from a woman between 50 and 59 years old who had recovered from COVID-19.

The chain links TRBV4-3 to TRBJ2-2, with TRBD1 identical over 9 bases. From germline, CDR1 is LGHNA and CDR2 YSLEER. J lost 6 bases, V lost 2 bases, and 1 base had no gene match. This CDR3 region has 14 residues. CDR3 region: CASSQTGGPGELFF. In DNA, the CDR3 is TGCGCCAGCAGCCAAACAGGGGGCCCCGGGGAGCTGTTTTTT.

The chain uses TRBV5-1 and TRBJ1-1; a possible D gene is TRBD1 (5 bases). V was trimmed by 1 base and J by 0 bases, leaving 10 bases between them. This CDR3 is built from 15 residues. Looked up from germline, CDR1 is SGHRS and CDR2 is YFSETQ. The CDR3 DNA reads TGCGCCAGCAGCTTGAACGACAGACTGAACACTGAAGCTTTCTTT. Amino acid sequence: CASSLNDRLNTEAFF.

The CDR3 nucleotides are TGTGCCAGTAGTATAGGGACAGGCGATGGCTACACCTTC. Translating gives CASSIGTGDGYTF. The J gene is TRBJ1-2, the V gene TRBV19; 7 bases agree with TRBD1. This CDR3 is built from 13 residues. V shed 1 base and J 6 bases; nucleotides not matched to a gene: 2. CDR1 and CDR2 from the germline V gene are LNHDA and SQIVND (reference sequence).

J is TRBJ2-7 and V is TRBV5-5; no reliable D call. The V gene lost 6 bases and the J gene lost 2 bases, with 24 bases spanning the gap. Germline V gene data show CDR1 as SGHKS and CDR2 as YYEKEE (reference sequence). The length of the CDR3 is 17 residues. In nucleotides, the CDR3 is TGTGCCAGCATCTTAGACCCTTTTAACTGGGCTACCTACGAGCAGTACTTC. It specifies CASILDPFNWATYEQYF.

The chain employs TRBV6-5 and TRBJ1-1; perhaps TRBD1 as D (5 bases). CDR1 and CDR2 (germline): MNHEY, SVGAGI. This CDR3 is 15 amino acids long. V was clipped by 5 bases and J by 2 bases, with 15 bases between them. The CDR3 reads CASSLFGRGNTEAFF. As DNA, the CDR3 is TGTGCCAGCAGTCTTTTCGGGAGGGGAAACACTGAAGCTTTCTTT.

The chain recombines TRBV4-2 with TRBJ2-3, with TRBD2 matching 14 bases. CDR1 and CDR2 (germline): LGHNA, YNFKEQ. This CDR3 comprises 21 residues. V lost 4 bases, J lost 2 bases, and 17 bases stayed unmatched. CDR3 in DNA: TGTGCCAGCAGCCCCCGCTCTGGACTAGCGGGAGGCCAACCCCTCACAGATACGCAGTATTTT. Translating gives CASSPRSGLAGGQPLTDTQYF.

The sample holds a few counts of this clone. The V gene is TRBV19, the J gene TRBJ2-2, with 7 positions matching TRBD2. Germline CDR1 LNHDA, CDR2 SQIVND (reference sequence). The V and J ends lost 6 bases and 4 bases, in that order; junction bases with no gene match: 11. CDR3 length: 16 residues. The DNA for the CDR3 is TGTGCCAGTAGCACCCGCCCATGGGGGGGCACCGGGGAGCTGTTTTTT. Translating gives CASSTRPWGGTGELFF.

V gene TRBV7-8 combines with J gene TRBJ2-1; perhaps TRBD2 as D (5 bases). With 1 base removed from V and 4 bases from J, the gap between germline ends came to 8 bases. The CDR3 spans 14 residues. The germline gives CDR1 SGHVS, CDR2 FQNEAQ. CDR3 sequence (DNA): TGTGCCAGCAGCTTAGTAGCGAAGTACAATGAGCAGTTCTTC. It specifies CASSLVAKYNEQFF.

This clone was detected only once. V and J are TRBV7-6 and TRBJ2-2; 7 positions agree with TRBD2. J gave up 6 bases and V 0 bases, and 10 bases lay outside the gene matches. The germline gives CDR1 SGHVS, CDR2 FNYEAQ. The CDR3 runs 17 residues. The DNA for the CDR3 is TGTGCCAGCAGCTTAGCGTCCGGACTAGTATCCTCCGGGGAGCTGTTTTTT. Encoded protein: CASSLASGLVSSGELFF.

The gene calls are TRBV5-6 and TRBJ1-2; 10 nucleotides align to TRBD1. Germline V CDR1 and CDR2: SGHDT, YYEEEE. V was clipped by 2 bases and J by 7 bases; unmatched bases: 11. The CDR3 sequence is 16 residues long. The CDR3 is CASSFAGTGVKGGYTF. CDR3 nucleotides: TGTGCCAGCAGCTTTGCCGGGACAGGGGTGAAGGGTGGCTACACCTTC. The full variable domain, with the rest looked up from reference TRBV5-6 and TRBJ1-2, is DAGVTQSPTHLIKTRGQQVTLRCSPKSGHDTVSWYQQALGQGPQFIFQYYEEEERQRGNFPDRFSGHQFPNYSSELNVNALLLGDSALYLCASSFAGTGVKGGYTFGSGTRLTVV.

This clone was observed a few times. The V and J genes are TRBV6-5 and TRBJ1-2; D is possibly TRBD1 (6 bases). Germline lookup yields CDR1 MNHEY and CDR2 SVGAGI. This CDR3 region has 13 residues. V dropped 6 bases and J dropped 4 bases, with 12 bases sitting between them. The chain's CDR3 is CASRLDSGYGYTF. Written as DNA, the CDR3 is TGTGCCAGCAGACTGGACAGTGGCTATGGCTACACCTTC.

This clone was counted a single time. This chain joins TRBV9 and TRBJ2-1; a possible D gene is TRBD2 (6 bases). The CDR3 has 15 amino acids. Germline lookup yields CDR1 SGDLS and CDR2 YYNGEE. Trimming left V 2 bases short and J 9 bases short, with 18 bases between. CDR3 sequence: CASSVAGIHWGEQFF. The DNA for the CDR3 is TGTGCCAGCAGCGTGGCGGGGATCCATTGGGGTGAGCAGTTCTTC.

This sequence joins TRBV24-1 and TRBJ1-5, with D hard to call. The CDR3 has 13 amino acids. V gave up 4 bases and J gave up 4 bases, with 7 bases separating them. Germline V CDR1 and CDR2: KGHDR, SFDVKD. DNA for the CDR3: TGTGCCACCAGTGACTCCAGTAATCAGCCCCAGCATTTT. It translates to CATSDSSNQPQHF.

This clone has only one observation. The J gene is TRBJ2-2, the V gene TRBV6-2 or TRBV6-3; 8 nucleotides align to TRBD2. CDR3 length equals 16 residues. The junction had 7 bases not matched to a gene; V was cut back by 1 base and J by 6 bases. Germline lookup yields CDR1 MNHEY and CDR2 SVGEGT. CDR3 nucleotide sequence: TGTGCCAGCAGTTACTTGGGGACTAGGGGCGCCGGGGAGCTGTTTTTT. Translating gives CASSYLGTRGAGELFF.

This clone was counted only a few times. In DNA form, the CDR3 reads TGTGCCAGCTCACCGAGGGCCCAGCTGTTTTTT. The encoded protein is CASSPRAQLFF. The chain recombines TRBV18 with TRBJ2-2; possibly TRBD2 for D (5 bases). V lost 3 bases and J 12 bases, leaving 8 bases between the germline ends. The V gene's germline CDR1 is KGHSH and CDR2 LQKENI. The CDR3 sequence is 11 residues long.

The chain is built from TRBV30 and TRBJ2-1; 10 bases agree with TRBD2. V trimming: 2 bases; J trimming: 7 bases; junction bases outside the gene matches: 2. Germline V gives CDR1 GTSNPN, CDR2 SVGIG (reference sequence). The CDR3 extends over 13 amino acids. The CDR3 sequence is CAWSSGRDNEQFF. The CDR3 region has the DNA TGTGCCTGGAGTAGCGGGAGGGATAATGAGCAGTTCTTC.

V usage is TRBV7-9 and J usage is TRBJ2-2, with D possibly TRBD2 on 5 matching bases. This CDR3 is 16 amino acids long. V lost 1 base to trimming and J lost 5 bases, with 14 bases between them. CDR1 is SEHNR and CDR2 is FQNEAQ in the germline V gene (reference sequence). CDR3 sequence (DNA): TGTGCCAGCAGCTTAGAAGGCCGGGGTTGGACCGGGGAGCTGTTTTTT. It encodes CASSLEGRGWTGELFF. Filled out from reference TRBV7-9 and TRBJ2-2, the complete variable domain reads DTGVSQNPRHKITKRGQNVTFRCDPISEHNRLYWYRQTLGQGPEFLTYFQNEAQLEKSRLLSDRFSAERPKGSFSTLEIQRTEQGDSAMYLCASSLEGRGWTGELFFGEGSRLTVL.

The rearrangement links TRBV28 to TRBJ1-1; 8 bases map to TRBD1. CDR1 and CDR2 from the germline V gene are MDHEN and SYDVKM. The CDR3 covers 13 residues. J lost 8 bases, V lost 9 bases, and 11 bases had no gene match. The CDR3 region has the DNA TGTGCCAGTTTTAGGACAGGGCGATCGGAAGCTTTCTTT. Protein product: CASFRTGRSEAFF. The whole variable domain, filled in from reference TRBV28 and TRBJ1-1, reads DVKVTQSSRYLVKRTGEKVFLECVQDMDHENMFWYRQDPGLGLRLIYFSYDVKMKEKGDIPEGYSVSREKKERFSLILESASTNQTSMYLCASFRTGRSEAFFGQGTRLTVV.

The CDR3 is CASSPQSGGSYGYTF. The CDR3 nucleotides are TGTGCCAGCAGCCCGCAATCCGGGGGGAGCTATGGCTACACCTTC. The chain couples TRBV3-1 (or the pseudogene TRBV3-2) to TRBJ1-2; D is perhaps TRBD1 (5 bases). Trimming removed 4 bases at V and 4 bases at J, with 16 bases between. Germline V gene sequence: CDR1 LGHDT, CDR2 YNNKEL (reference sequence). This CDR3 comprises 15 residues.

V gene TRBV28 combines with J gene TRBJ1-2; perhaps TRBD1 as D (5 bases). This CDR3 is built from 13 residues. Germline assignment: CDR1 MDHEN and CDR2 SYDVKM. V shed 10 bases and J shed 5 bases, with 17 bases lying between them. CDR3 bases: TGTGCCAACCGAGGAGGGACCGGGTATGGCTACACCTTC. Protein sequence: CANRGGTGYGYTF.

CDR3 nucleotides: TGTGCCAGCGCCGGGACATCATACTACGAGCAGTACTTC. This sequence encodes CASAGTSYYEQYF. V usage is TRBV5-3 and J usage is TRBJ2-7; the D gene is possibly TRBD1 (6 bases). TRBV5-3 counts as an open reading frame of uncertain function. The CDR3 runs 13 residues. V was shortened by 8 bases and J by 3 bases, with 15 bases between the two germline ends.

The chain recombines TRBV28 with TRBJ1-5; 7 bases are a match to TRBD1. The V gene end was trimmed by 3 bases and the J gene end by 2 bases; junction bases not matched to a gene: 13. The germline gives CDR1 MDHEN, CDR2 SYDVKM. The CDR3 length is 18 residues. The CDR3 loop reads CASSLDLGGTRGNQPQHF. CDR3 DNA: TGTGCCAGCAGTTTGGACCTAGGGGGCACTAGGGGCAATCAGCCCCAGCATTTT.

The rearrangement links TRBV18 to TRBJ2-7, with TRBD1 matching over 12 bases. Germline CDR1 KGHSH, CDR2 LQKENI. This CDR3 region has 18 residues. After removal of 0 bases from V and 2 bases from J, the junction contained 8 bases not matched to a gene. The CDR3 sequence is CASSPPNRDRGPTYEQYF. CDR3 coding DNA: TGTGCCAGCTCACCACCGAACCGGGACAGGGGGCCTACCTACGAGCAGTACTTC. Supplemented by reference TRBV18 and TRBJ2-7, the full variable domain reads NAGVMQNPRHLVRRRGQEARLRCSPMKGHSHVYWYRQLPEEGLKFMVYLQKENIIDESGMPKERFSAEFPKEGPSILRIQQVVRGDSAAYFCASSPPNRDRGPTYEQYFGPGTRLTVT.

V and J are TRBV3-1 (or the pseudogene TRBV3-2) and TRBJ1-5, with no clear D. The CDR3 length is 15 residues. V was shortened by 6 bases and J by 0 bases, with 12 bases between the two germline ends. CDR1 and CDR2 (germline): LGHDT, YNNKEL (reference sequence). The DNA for the CDR3 is TGTGCCAGCAGTCTCACATATTATAGCAATCAGCCCCAGCATTTT. Translation gives CASSLTYYSNQPQHF.

The V call is TRBV4-1, the J call TRBJ1-3; 7 positions agree with TRBD1. With 3 bases clipped from V and 0 bases from J, the junction kept 5 bases outside the gene matches. The germline gives CDR1 MGHRA, CDR2 YSYEKL. CDR3 length: 16 amino acids. CDR3 DNA sequence: TGCGCCAGCAGCCAGGAACAGGGGTTCTCTGGAAACACCATATATTTT. Protein: CASSQEQGFSGNTIYF.

The rearrangement joins TRBV30 to TRBJ2-5; weak D call: TRBD2 (5 bases). CDR3 length equals 15 residues. V lost 1 base and J lost 5, with 17 bases in between. Germline assignment: CDR1 GTSNPN and CDR2 SVGIG (reference sequence). CDR3 residues: CAWSAQLGWRETQYF. CDR3 sequence (DNA): TGTGCCTGGAGTGCCCAGTTAGGGTGGAGGGAGACCCAGTACTTC.

The chain combines TRBV27 with TRBJ2-5, with D tentatively TRBD2 (6 bases). This CDR3 has 15 residues. The germline V gene has CDR1 MNHEY and CDR2 SMNVEV (reference sequence). The germline V and J ends were trimmed by 3 bases and 7 bases, with 18 bases remaining between them. CDR3 sequence (DNA): TGTGCCAGCAGTTTGGGAGGACGACGCAAGGGGACCCAGTACTTC. Translated: CASSLGGRRKGTQYF.

The chain uses TRBV2 and TRBJ1-2; 11 bases fit TRBD1. CDR1 is SNHLY, CDR2 FYNNEI, per germline. Trimming at V came to 4 bases and at J to 4 bases, leaving 14 bases not matched to a gene. CDR3 length equals 18 residues. CDR3 residues: CASSGNSAWTGGIYGYTF. The CDR3 nucleotides read TGTGCCAGCAGTGGGAATTCGGCGTGGACAGGGGGCATCTATGGCTACACCTTC.

This clone appeared once. The sample holds other DNA sequences that translate to the same CDR3. The J gene is TRBJ2-5, the V gene TRBV18; D gene ambiguous. V dropped 0 bases and J dropped 5 bases, with 4 bases sitting between them. Looked up from germline, CDR1 is KGHSH and CDR2 is LQKENI. The CDR3 has 12 amino acids. CDR3 loop: CASSPPGETQYF. The CDR3 DNA is TGTGCCAGCTCACCACCGGGCGAGACCCAGTACTTC.